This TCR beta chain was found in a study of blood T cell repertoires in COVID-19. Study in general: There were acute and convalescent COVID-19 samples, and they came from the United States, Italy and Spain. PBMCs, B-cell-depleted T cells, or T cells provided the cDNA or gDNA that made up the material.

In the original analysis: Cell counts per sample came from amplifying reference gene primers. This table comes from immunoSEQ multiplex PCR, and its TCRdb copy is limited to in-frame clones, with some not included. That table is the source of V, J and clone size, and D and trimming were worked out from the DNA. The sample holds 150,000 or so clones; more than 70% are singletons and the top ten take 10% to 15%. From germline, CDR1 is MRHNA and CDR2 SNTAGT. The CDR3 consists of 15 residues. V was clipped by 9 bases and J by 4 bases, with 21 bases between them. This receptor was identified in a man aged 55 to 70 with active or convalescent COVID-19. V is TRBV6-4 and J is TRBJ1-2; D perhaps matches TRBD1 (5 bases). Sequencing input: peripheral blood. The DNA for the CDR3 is TGTGCCAGACCAAAGCGGGGGAGTAGGTTCTATGGCTACACCTTC. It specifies CARPKRGSRFYGYTF.